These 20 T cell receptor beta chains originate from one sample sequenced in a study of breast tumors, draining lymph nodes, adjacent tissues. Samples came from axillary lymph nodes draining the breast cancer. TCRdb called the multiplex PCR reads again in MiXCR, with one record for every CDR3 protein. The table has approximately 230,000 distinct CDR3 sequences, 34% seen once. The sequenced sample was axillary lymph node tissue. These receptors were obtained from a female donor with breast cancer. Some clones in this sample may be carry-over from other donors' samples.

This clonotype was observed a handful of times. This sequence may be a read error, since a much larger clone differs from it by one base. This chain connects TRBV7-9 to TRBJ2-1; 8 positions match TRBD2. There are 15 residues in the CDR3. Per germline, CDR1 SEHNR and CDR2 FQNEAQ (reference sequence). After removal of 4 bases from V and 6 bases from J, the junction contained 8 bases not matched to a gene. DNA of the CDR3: TGTGCCAGCAGCTCGCGGGGGGCTCAGAGCAATGAGCAGTTCTTC. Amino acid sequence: CASSSRGAQSNEQFF.

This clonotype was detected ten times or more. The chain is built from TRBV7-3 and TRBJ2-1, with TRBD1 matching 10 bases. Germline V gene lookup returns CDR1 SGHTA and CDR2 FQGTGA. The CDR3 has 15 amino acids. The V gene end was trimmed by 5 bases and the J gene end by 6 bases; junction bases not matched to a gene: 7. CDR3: CASSIGTGVGNEQFF. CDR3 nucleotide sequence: TGTGCCAGCAGCATAGGGACAGGGGTAGGCAATGAGCAGTTCTTC.

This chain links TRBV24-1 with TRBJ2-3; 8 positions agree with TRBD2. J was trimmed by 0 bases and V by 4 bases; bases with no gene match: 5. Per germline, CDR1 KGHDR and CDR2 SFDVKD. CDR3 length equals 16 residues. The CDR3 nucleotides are TGTGCCACCAGTGAACGGACTAGCCCTAGCACAGATACGCAGTATTTT. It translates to CATSERTSPSTDTQYF.

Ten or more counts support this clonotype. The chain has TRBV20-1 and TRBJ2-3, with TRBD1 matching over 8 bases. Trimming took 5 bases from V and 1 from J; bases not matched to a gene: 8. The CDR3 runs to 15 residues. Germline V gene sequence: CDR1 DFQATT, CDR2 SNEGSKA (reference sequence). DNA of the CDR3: TGCAGTGCTCATACCGAGACAGGGGGCACAGATACGCAGTATTTT. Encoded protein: CSAHTETGGTDTQYF.

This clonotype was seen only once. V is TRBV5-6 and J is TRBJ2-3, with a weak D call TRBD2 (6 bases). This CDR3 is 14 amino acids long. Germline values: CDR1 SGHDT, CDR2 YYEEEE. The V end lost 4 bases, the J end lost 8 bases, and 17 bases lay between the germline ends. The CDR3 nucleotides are TGTGCCAGCAGCGCGGTGTCGTGGGGAGGTACGCAGTATTTT. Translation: CASSAVSWGGTQYF.

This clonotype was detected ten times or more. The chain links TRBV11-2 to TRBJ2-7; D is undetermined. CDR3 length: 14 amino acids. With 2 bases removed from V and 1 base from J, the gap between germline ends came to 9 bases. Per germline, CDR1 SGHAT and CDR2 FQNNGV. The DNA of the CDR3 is TGTGCCAGCAGCTTAAATCCGAGTTCCTACGAGCAGTACTTC. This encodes CASSLNPSSYEQYF. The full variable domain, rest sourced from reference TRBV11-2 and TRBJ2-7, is EAGVAQSPRYKIIEKRQSVAFWCNPISGHATLYWYQQILGQGPKLLIQFQNNGVVDDSQLPKDRFSAERLKGVDSTLKIQPAKLEDSAVYLCASSLNPSSYEQYFGPGTRLTVT.

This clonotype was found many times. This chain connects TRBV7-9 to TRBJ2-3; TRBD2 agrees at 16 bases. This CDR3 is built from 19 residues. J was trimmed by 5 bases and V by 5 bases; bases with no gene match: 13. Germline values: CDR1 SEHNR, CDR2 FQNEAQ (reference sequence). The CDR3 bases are TGTGCCAGCAGCCAGGACAGGGGGACTAGCGGGAGGGAAAGAGATACGCAGTATTTT. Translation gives CASSQDRGTSGRERDTQYF.

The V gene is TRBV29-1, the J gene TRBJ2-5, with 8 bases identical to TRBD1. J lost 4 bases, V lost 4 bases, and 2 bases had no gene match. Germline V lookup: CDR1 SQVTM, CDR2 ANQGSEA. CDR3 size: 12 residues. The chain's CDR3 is CSVATGVETQYF. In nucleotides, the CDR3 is TGCAGCGTTGCGACAGGGGTAGAGACCCAGTACTTC.

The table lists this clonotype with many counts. CDR3 residues: CASSLRQIYNSPLHF. The CDR3 DNA reads as TGTGCCAGCAGCTTGAGACAGATCTATAATTCACCCCTCCACTTT. This chain joins TRBV5-6 and TRBJ1-6; maybe TRBD1 (5 bases). Trimming shortened V by 1 base and J by 3 bases, and 8 bases separated the two germline ends. The CDR3 runs 15 residues. Per germline, CDR1 SGHDT and CDR2 YYEEEE.

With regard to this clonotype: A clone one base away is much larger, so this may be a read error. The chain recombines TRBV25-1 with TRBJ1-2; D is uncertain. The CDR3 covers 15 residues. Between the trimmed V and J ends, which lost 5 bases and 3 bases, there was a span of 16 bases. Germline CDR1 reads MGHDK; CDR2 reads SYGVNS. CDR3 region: CASSYSRSFDYGYTF. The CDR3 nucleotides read TGTGCCAGCAGTTACTCGAGGTCATTCGACTATGGCTACACCTTC.

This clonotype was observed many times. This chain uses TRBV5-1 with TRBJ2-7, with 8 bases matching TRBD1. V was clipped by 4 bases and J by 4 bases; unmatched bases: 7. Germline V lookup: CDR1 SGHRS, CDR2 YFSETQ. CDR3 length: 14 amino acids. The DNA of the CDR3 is TGCGCCAGCAGCGCCAGAGGACAGGGATACGAGCAGTACTTC. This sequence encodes CASSARGQGYEQYF.

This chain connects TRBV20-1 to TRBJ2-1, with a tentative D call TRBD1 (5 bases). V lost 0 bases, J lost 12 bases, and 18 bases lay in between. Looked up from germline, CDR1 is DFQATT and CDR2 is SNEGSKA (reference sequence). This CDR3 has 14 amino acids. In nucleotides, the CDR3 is TGCAGTGCTAGAGATGGGGCAGGAACAGATACGCAGTTCTTC. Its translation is CSARDGAGTDTQFF.

CDR3 sequence reads: CASSRDSLWIGNEQFF. CDR3 nucleotide sequence: TGTGCCAGCAGCCGGGACAGCTTATGGATCGGCAATGAGCAGTTCTTC. This chain joins TRBV2 and TRBJ2-1; 7 bases match TRBD1. V dropped 6 bases and J dropped 6; count of bases not matched to a gene: 14. The CDR3 sequence is 16 residues long. Germline CDR1 is SNHLY and CDR2 is FYNNEI.

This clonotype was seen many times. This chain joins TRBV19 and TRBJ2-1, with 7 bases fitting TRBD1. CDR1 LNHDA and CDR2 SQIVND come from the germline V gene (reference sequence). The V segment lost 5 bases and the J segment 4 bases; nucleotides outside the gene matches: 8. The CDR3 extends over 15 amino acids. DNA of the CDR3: TGTGCCAGTAGTGATCTCGGGACAGATTACAATGAGCAGTTCTTC. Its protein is CASSDLGTDYNEQFF.

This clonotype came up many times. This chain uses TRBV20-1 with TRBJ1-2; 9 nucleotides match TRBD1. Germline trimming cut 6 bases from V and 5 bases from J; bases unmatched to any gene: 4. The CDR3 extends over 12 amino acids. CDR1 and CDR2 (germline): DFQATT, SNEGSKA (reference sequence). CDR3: CSATDRGYGYTF. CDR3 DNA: TGCAGTGCGACCGACAGGGGGTATGGCTACACCTTC.

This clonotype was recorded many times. The CDR3 is CASSFDNRGNQPQHF. The CDR3 DNA sequence: TGTGCCAGCAGCTTCGACAATAGGGGCAATCAGCCCCAGCATTTT. This chain connects TRBV5-5 to TRBJ1-5; D ambiguous. Germline V CDR1 and CDR2: SGHKS, YYEKEE (reference sequence). This CDR3 has 15 amino acids. Trimming left V 2 bases short and J 2 bases short, with 11 bases between.

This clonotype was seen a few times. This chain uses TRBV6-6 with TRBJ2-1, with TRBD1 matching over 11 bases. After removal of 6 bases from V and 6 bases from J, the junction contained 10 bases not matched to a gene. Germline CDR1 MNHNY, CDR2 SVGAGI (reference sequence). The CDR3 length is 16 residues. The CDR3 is CASRGIWGQGGNEQFF. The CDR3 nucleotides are TGTGCCAGCAGGGGAATTTGGGGACAGGGGGGCAATGAGCAGTTCTTC.

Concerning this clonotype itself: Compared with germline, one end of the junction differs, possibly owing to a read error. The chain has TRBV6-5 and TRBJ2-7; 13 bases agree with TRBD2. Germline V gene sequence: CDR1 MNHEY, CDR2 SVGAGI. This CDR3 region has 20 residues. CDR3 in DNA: TGTGCCAGCAGTTACGCAGGTTATGGACTAGCGGGGGCTGGCTCCTACAAGCAGTACTTC. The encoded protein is CASSYAGYGLAGAGSYKQYF.

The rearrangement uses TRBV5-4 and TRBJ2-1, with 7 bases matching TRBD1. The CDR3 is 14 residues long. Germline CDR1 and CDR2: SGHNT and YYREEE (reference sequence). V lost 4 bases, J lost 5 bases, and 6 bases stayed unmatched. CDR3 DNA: TGTGCCAGCAGCCCCCGGACAGGAAACAATGAGCAGTTCTTC. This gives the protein CASSPRTGNNEQFF. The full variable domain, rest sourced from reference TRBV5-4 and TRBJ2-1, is ETGVTQSPTHLIKTRGQQVTLRCSSQSGHNTVSWYQQALGQGPQFIFQYYREEENGRGNFPPRFSGLQFPNYSSELNVNALELDDSALYLCASSPRTGNNEQFFGPGTRLTVL.

The CDR3 reads CSATPGQGNYGYTF. The DNA of the CDR3 is TGCAGTGCTACCCCGGGACAGGGTAACTATGGCTACACCTTC. This chain links TRBV20-1 with TRBJ1-2; 9 bases are a match to TRBD1. Unmatched junction bases numbered 4, after V lost 4 bases and J lost 1 base. The CDR3 length is 14 residues. Per germline, CDR1 DFQATT and CDR2 SNEGSKA (reference sequence).